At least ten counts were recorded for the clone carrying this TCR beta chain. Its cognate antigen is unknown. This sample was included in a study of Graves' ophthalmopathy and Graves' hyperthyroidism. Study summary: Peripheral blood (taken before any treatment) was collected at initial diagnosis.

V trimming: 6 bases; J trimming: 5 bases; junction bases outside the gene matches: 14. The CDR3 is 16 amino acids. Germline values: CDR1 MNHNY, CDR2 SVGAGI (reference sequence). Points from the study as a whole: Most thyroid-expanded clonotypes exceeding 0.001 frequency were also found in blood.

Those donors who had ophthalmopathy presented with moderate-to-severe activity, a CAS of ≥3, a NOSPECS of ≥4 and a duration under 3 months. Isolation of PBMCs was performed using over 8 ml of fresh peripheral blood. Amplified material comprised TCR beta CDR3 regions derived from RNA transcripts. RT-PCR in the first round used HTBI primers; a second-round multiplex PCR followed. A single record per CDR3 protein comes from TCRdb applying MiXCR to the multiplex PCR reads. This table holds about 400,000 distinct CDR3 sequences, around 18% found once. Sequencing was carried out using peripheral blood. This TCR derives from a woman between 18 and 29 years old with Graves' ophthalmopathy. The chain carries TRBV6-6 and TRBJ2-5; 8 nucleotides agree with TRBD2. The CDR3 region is CASSASGRGGAETQYF. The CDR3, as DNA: TGTGCCAGCAGCGCGAGCGGGAGAGGTGGGGCGGAGACCCAGTACTTC.